This entry lists 4 T cell receptor beta chains sequenced from one sample in a study of CD8+ T cells in alopecia areata. After isolation, RNA underwent reverse transcription to generate cDNA as the sequencing template. The data were produced by immunoSEQ multiplex PCR, yet TCRdb's version contains in-frame clones alone and is incomplete. The sample lists 140,000 to 150,000 clones, roughly 50% occurring once. Input material: CD4+ T cells sorted from blood. These receptors were collected from a human donor with alopecia areata.

The sample holds a few counts of this clone. The rearrangement links TRBV19 to TRBJ2-5; 13 nucleotides match TRBD2. This CDR3 region has 14 residues. Trimming took 9 bases from V and 4 from J; bases not matched to a gene: 5. The germline V gene encodes CDR1 LNHDA and CDR2 SQIVND (reference sequence). The CDR3 DNA is TGTGCCAGCGGACTAGCGGGGGCGAGAGAGACCCAGTACTTC. This sequence encodes CASGLAGARETQYF.

This clone has a handful of counts. The chain employs TRBV6-5 and TRBJ1-1; no definite D call. The V end was cut by 10 bases, the J end by 0 bases, with 9 bases between. The CDR3 runs to 12 residues. The V gene's germline CDR1 is MNHEY and CDR2 SVGAGI. As DNA, the CDR3 is TGTGCCACCTTTGGGGTGAACACTGAAGCTTTCTTT. Its protein product is CATFGVNTEAFF.

The rearrangement uses TRBV27 and TRBJ2-3; TRBD2 agrees at 8 bases. Germline CDR1 MNHEY, CDR2 SMNVEV (reference sequence). V was pared by 6 bases and J by 1 base, with 9 bases of the junction left unmatched. CDR3 length equals 16 residues. The CDR3 DNA reads as TGTGCCAGCAGGGCCGACCTAGCGGGCGGCACAGATACGCAGTATTTT. Residues: CASRADLAGGTDTQYF.

The rearrangement joins TRBV28 to TRBJ2-7, with unresolved D. This CDR3 is built from 14 residues. In germline, CDR1 is MDHEN, CDR2 SYDVKM. V lost 7 bases, J lost 2 bases, and 15 bases lay in between. CDR3 DNA: TGTGCCAGCACCACCCCCCGGGTTGCCTACGAGCAGTACTTC. Amino acids: CASTTPRVAYEQYF. Based on the CDR3 plus reference TRBV28 and TRBJ2-7, the full variable domain is DVKVTQSSRYLVKRTGEKVFLECVQDMDHENMFWYRQDPGLGLRLIYFSYDVKMKEKGDIPEGYSVSREKKERFSLILESASTNQTSMYLCASTTPRVAYEQYFGPGTRLTVT.